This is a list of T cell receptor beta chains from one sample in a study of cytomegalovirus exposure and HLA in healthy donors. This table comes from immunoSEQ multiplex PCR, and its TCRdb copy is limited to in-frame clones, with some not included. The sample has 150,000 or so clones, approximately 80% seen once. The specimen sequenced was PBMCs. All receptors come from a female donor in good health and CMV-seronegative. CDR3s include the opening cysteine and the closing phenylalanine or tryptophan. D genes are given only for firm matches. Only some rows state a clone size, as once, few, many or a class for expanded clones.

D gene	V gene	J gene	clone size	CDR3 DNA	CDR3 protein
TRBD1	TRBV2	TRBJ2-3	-	TGTGCCAGCAGTAGGACAGGGGTGGATACGCAGTATTTT	CASSRTGVDTQYF
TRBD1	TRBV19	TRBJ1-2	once	TGTGCCAGTAAGCAGGGGGCGAGTTACTATGGCTACACCTTC	CASKQGASYYGYTF
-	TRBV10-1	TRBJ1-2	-	TGCGCCAGCAGTGAGTCGCCAGGGGATGGCTACACCTTC	CASSESPGDGYTF
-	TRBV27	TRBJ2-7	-	TGTGCCAGCAGTTTTTATCCCCCCAAGAGCTCCTACGAGCAGTACTTC	CASSFYPPKSSYEQYF
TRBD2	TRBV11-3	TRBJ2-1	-	TGTGCCAGCAGCCTCGGACTAGCGGGAGGTTATGAGCAGTTCTTC	CASSLGLAGGYEQFF
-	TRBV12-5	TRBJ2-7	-	TGTGCTAGTGCCCAGGGGTCCGGGATGAAGCAGTACTTC	CASAQGSGMKQYF
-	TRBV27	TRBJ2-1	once	TGTGCCAGCAGTTTATGGGGGGACAGCAATGAGCAGTTCTTC	CASSLWGDSNEQFF
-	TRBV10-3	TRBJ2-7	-	TGTGCCATCGCCGGGATGTACGAGCAGTACTTC	CAIAGMYEQYF
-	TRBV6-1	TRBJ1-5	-	TGTGCCAGCAGTGAGACCCCACAGGGCGGTCAGCCCCAGCATTTT	CASSETPQGGQPQHF
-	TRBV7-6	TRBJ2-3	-	TGTGCCAGCAGCTTAGCGACGGGAAGCACACAAGATACGCAGTATTTT	CASSLATGSTQDTQYF
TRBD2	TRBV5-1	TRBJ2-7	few	TGCGCCAGCACGCCTGGGCCAGCGGGGAACTACGAGCAGTACTTC	CASTPGPAGNYEQYF
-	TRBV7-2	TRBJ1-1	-	TGTGCCAGCAGCTTATCGGGCAGGGCGGCTTTCTTT	CASSLSGRAAFF
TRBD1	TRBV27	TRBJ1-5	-	TGTGCCAGCAGTCCCGGGACAGGTAGCAATCAGCCCCAGCATTTT	CASSPGTGSNQPQHF
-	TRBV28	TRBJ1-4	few	TGTGCCAGCAGTTCCCCGACAGGAGGAAGCGAAAAACTGTTTTTT	CASSSPTGGSEKLFF
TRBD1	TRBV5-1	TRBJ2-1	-	TGCGCCAGCAGTAAAGGACAGGGGGAGCAGTTCTTC	CASSKGQGEQFF
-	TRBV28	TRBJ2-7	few	TGTGCCAGCAGACCGGACAGAGGCTCCTACGAGCAGTACTTC	CASRPDRGSYEQYF
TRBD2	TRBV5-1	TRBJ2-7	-	TGCGCCAGCAGCATGACTAGCGGAAACTACGAGCAGTACTTC	CASSMTSGNYEQYF
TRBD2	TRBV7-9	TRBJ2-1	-	TGTGCCAGCAGGATAGCGGGAGGTGACAATGAGCAGTTCTTC	CASRIAGGDNEQFF
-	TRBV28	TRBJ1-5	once	TGTGCCAGCAGTTTATTCGGGGAGTTAGTCAATCAGCCCCAGCATTTT	CASSLFGELVNQPQHF
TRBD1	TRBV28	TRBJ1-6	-	TGTGCCAGCAGTTTATGGGGACAGAAGGACTCACCCCTCCACTTT	CASSLWGQKDSPLHF
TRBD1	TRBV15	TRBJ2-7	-	TGTGCCACCAGCCGACAGACAGGGACCTACGAGCAGTACTTC	CATSRQTGTYEQYF
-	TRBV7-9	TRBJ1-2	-	TGTGCCAGCAGCTTAGACTTTAACTATGGCTACACCTTC	CASSLDFNYGYTF
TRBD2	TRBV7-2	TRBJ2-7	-	TGTGCCAGCAGCTTCGGTAGCGGGCTACCCTACGAGCAGTACTTC	CASSFGSGLPYEQYF
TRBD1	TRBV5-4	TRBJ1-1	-	TGTGCCAGCAGCTCACAGGGGGCGCGGGACACTGAAGCTTTCTTT	CASSSQGARDTEAFF
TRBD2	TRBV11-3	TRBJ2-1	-	TGTGCCAGCAGCTTAAGTGGCGGGGGGAGCTCCTACAATGAGCAGTTCTTC	CASSLSGGGSSYNEQFF
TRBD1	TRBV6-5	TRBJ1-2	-	TGTGCCAGCAGTTACGGGACAGAAGATGGCTACACCTTC	CASSYGTEDGYTF
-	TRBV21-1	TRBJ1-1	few	TGTGCCAGCAGCAAGGACAGGGAGAACACTGAAGCTTTCTTT	CASSKDRENTEAFF
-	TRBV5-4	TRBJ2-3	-	TGTGCCAGCAGCTTGGGACTTCTTCCGGATACGCAGTATTTT	CASSLGLLPDTQYF
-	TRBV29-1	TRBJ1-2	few	TGCAGCGTTGAAGAAGGCGGCTATGGCTACACCTTC	CSVEEGGYGYTF
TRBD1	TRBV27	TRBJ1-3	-	TGTGCCAGCAGTTCAGGGGGCAAGCGAAACACCATATATTTT	CASSSGGKRNTIYF
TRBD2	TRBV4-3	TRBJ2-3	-	TGCGCCAGCAGCGGTCGCGGGAGGGCCGATAGCACAGATACGCAGTATTTT	CASSGRGRADSTDTQYF
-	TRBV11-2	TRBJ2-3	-	TGTGCCAGCAGCTTAGGAGCGGACACAGATACGCAGTATTTT	CASSLGADTDTQYF
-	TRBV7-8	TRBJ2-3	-	TGTGCCAGCAGTTTTGAGCTACAGGGACACCTCACAGATACGCAGTATTTT	CASSFELQGHLTDTQYF
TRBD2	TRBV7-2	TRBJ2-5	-	TGTGCCAGCAGCCGCGGACTAGCGGGACGCGAGACCCAGTACTTC	CASSRGLAGRETQYF
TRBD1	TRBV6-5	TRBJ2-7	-	TGTGCCAGCAGTTACGGGGGACAGGACTTCTACGAGCAGTACTTC	CASSYGGQDFYEQYF
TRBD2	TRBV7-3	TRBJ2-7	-	TGTGCCAGCAGCCCCCAGGCGGGAGGGCTATACGAGCAGTACTTC	CASSPQAGGLYEQYF
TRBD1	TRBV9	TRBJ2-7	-	TGTGCCAGCAGCCCCGGGACAGGGGGGGTTGGCGAGCAGTACTTC	CASSPGTGGVGEQYF
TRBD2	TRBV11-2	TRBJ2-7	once	TGTGCCAGCAGCACGAGGACTAGCGGGAGAACCTACGAGCAGTACTTC	CASSTRTSGRTYEQYF
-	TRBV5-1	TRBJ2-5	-	TGCGCCAGCAGCTTGGTCCAGAGGGGAGGAGAGACCCAGTACTTC	CASSLVQRGGETQYF
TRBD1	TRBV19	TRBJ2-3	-	TGTGCCAGTAGTATAGATCCACAGGGGGCAGGCACAGATACGCAGTATTTT	CASSIDPQGAGTDTQYF
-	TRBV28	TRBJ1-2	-	TGTGCCAGCAGACTCTCCCTCTCCAGGGCGGAAAACACCTTC	CASRLSLSRAENTF
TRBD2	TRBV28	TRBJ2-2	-	TGTGCCAGCGGGGGGATGTTAGCGGGAGCCGGGGAGCTGTTTTTT	CASGGMLAGAGELFF
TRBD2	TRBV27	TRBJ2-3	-	TGTGCCAGCAGTTTAGGGACTAGCGGGTGGGGCAGGGATACGCAGTATTTT	CASSLGTSGWGRDTQYF
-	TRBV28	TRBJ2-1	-	TGTGCCAGCAGGGGCGGGGTTAGCTCCTACAATGAGCAGTTCTTC	CASRGGVSSYNEQFF
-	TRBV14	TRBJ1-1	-	TGTGCCAGCAGCCCTTTTAACAGTTTGAACACTGAAGCTTTCTTT	CASSPFNSLNTEAFF
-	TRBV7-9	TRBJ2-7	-	TGTGCCAGCAGCAACAGGCAATCCTACGAGCAGTACTTC	CASSNRQSYEQYF
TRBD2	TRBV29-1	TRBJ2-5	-	TGCAGCGTTGACCCTCTAGCGGGAGAAGAGACCCAGTACTTC	CSVDPLAGEETQYF
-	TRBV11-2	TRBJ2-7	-	TGTGCCAGCAGCTCCCCCCGGGACACAGCCTACGAGCAGTACTTC	CASSSPRDTAYEQYF
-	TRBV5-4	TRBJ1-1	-	TGTGCCAGCAGCCAGGACAGCCTAAACACTGAAGCTTTCTTT	CASSQDSLNTEAFF
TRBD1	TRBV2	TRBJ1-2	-	TGTGCCAGCACGACAGGGGGTAGCTATGGCTACACCTTC	CASTTGGSYGYTF
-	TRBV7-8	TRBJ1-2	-	TGTGCCAGCAGCTTAGCCCGAGCCGGTTCTAACTATGGCTACACCTTC	CASSLARAGSNYGYTF
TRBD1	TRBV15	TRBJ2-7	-	TGTGCCACCAGCTCCGACAGGGTCTCCTACGAGCAGTACTTC	CATSSDRVSYEQYF
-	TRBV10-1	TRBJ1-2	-	TGCGCCAGCAGTGGAGGTACAAACTATGGCTACACCTTC	CASSGGTNYGYTF